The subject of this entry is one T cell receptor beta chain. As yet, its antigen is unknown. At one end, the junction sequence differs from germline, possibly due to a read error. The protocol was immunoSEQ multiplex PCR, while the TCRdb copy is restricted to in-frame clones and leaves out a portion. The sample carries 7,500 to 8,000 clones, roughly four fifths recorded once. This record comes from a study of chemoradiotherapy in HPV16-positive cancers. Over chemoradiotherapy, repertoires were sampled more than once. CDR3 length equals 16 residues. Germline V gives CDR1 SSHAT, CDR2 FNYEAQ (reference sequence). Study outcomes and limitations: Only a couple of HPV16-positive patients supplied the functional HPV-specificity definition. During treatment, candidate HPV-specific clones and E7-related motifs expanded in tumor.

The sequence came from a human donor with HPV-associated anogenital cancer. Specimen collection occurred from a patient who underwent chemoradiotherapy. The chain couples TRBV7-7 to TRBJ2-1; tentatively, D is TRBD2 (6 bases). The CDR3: CASSPVPSEHTNEQFF. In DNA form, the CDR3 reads TGTGCTAGCAGCCCAGTTCCTAGCGAGCACACGAATGAGCAGTTCTTC.